These 13 T cell receptor beta chains came from one sample sequenced in a study of T cell repertoires in cytomegalovirus infection. TCRdb redid the calling of the reads with MiXCR, one entry per CDR3 protein. The sample records around 340,000 distinct CDR3 sequences, roughly 29% being singletons. These receptors' targets are unknown. The sample here was cultured PBMCs, taken from culture after CMV antigen stimulation. The receptors stem from a human donor in good health (CMV status not recorded). Some clones in this sample may be carry-over from other donors' samples.

This clonotype was seen more than once but under ten times. The chain employs TRBV4-1 and TRBJ1-5; D call uncertain. Germline V gene lookup returns CDR1 MGHRA and CDR2 YSYEKL. Trimming cost V 1 base and J 0 bases, with 7 bases left between them. The CDR3 is made up of 15 amino acids. The CDR3 sequence: CASSQAVNSNQPQHF. CDR3 in DNA: TGCGCCAGCAGCCAAGCAGTTAATAGCAATCAGCCCCAGCATTTT.

In this sample, this clonotype turned up a few times. J is TRBJ1-3 and V is TRBV6-1, with 7 bases identical to TRBD1. CDR3 size: 16 residues. The trim removed 6 bases at V and 0 bases at J, leaving 8 bases unmatched. Germline V gene sequence: CDR1 MNHNS, CDR2 SASEGT. For the CDR3, the DNA is TGTGCCAGCAGAACCGCGGGACAGCGCTCTGGAAACACCATATATTTT. Translating gives CASRTAGQRSGNTIYF.

This chain joins TRBV7-2 and TRBJ2-7, with 9 bases matching TRBD1. V shed 5 bases and J 3 bases; nucleotides not matched to a gene: 5. The CDR3 covers 14 residues. CDR1 and CDR2 (germline): SGHTA, FQGNSA. The CDR3 protein is CASSAPGQGYEQYF. The CDR3 coding sequence is TGTGCCAGCAGCGCCCCGGGACAGGGCTACGAGCAGTACTTC.

In the case of this clonotype: An end of the junction differs from the germline gene, which may be a read error. In DNA, the CDR3 is TGTGCCAGCAGCTTAGGTCTAGCGGGGGCCCCCCCGCACTTC. This codes for CASSLGLAGAPPHF. The chain links TRBV7-6 to TRBJ2-4, with 10 bases that match TRBD2. This CDR3 contains 14 residues. The V gene's germline CDR1 is SGHVS and CDR2 FNYEAQ.

This clonotype appeared a few times. This sequence joins TRBV4-1 and TRBJ1-1; no firm D call. Germline V gene data show CDR1 as MGHRA and CDR2 as YSYEKL. This CDR3 contains 13 residues. The V and J ends lost 1 base and 4 bases respectively, with 7 bases between them. The CDR3 protein is CASSQAVATEAFF. The CDR3 bases are TGCGCCAGCAGCCAAGCTGTGGCCACTGAAGCTTTCTTT.

J is TRBJ2-1 and V is TRBV29-1, with a weak D call TRBD2 (7 bases). The CDR3 is made up of 12 amino acids. Trimming took off 7 bases at V and 10 bases at J, with 17 bases between the two ends. Germline assignment: CDR1 SQVTM and CDR2 ANQGSEA. The CDR3 sequence: CSGGGPGREQFF. CDR3 sequence (DNA): TGCAGCGGGGGGGGGCCTGGTAGGGAGCAGTTCTTC.

The gene calls are TRBV7-9 and TRBJ2-7; D is unresolved. The CDR3 loop spans 12 amino acids. Germline CDR1 SEHNR, CDR2 FQNEAQ (reference sequence). V lost 5 bases, J lost 0 bases, and 5 bases lay in between. The CDR3 loop is CASSANSYEQYF. For the CDR3, the DNA is TGTGCCAGCAGCGCTAACTCCTACGAGCAGTACTTC.

The chain employs TRBV6-8 and TRBJ1-1; a weak D match, TRBD1 (5 bases). Looked up from germline, CDR1 is MNHGY and CDR2 is SAAAGT. This CDR3 spans 13 amino acids. V was pared by 5 bases and J by 8 bases, with 15 bases between. The CDR3 DNA follows: TGTGCCAGCAGTCCCGTAGGGGCCGGAGAAGCTTTCTTT. Its protein product is CASSPVGAGEAFF.

The rearrangement joins TRBV28 to TRBJ1-1, with a weak D call TRBD1 (6 bases). Between the trimmed V and J ends, which lost 7 bases and 8 bases, there was a span of 17 bases. Germline CDR1 MDHEN, CDR2 SYDVKM. The CDR3 totals 13 residues. The DNA of the CDR3 is TGTGCCAGCACCTATCCCTGGGGGGGCGAAGCTTTCTTT. Its protein product is CASTYPWGGEAFF.

The CDR3 here is CASSESVSSTDTQYF. The CDR3 bases are TGTGCCAGCAGTGAAAGTGTTAGTAGCACAGATACGCAGTATTTT. The chain uses TRBV6-1 and TRBJ2-3; no clear D gene. Trimming took 2 bases from V and 0 from J, leaving 9 bases between them. The germline V gene has CDR1 MNHNS and CDR2 SASEGT. This CDR3 has 15 residues.

CDR3 sequence: CASSLSQGSATGELFF. The DNA of the CDR3 is TGTGCCAGCAGTTTAAGTCAGGGTTCTGCCACCGGGGAGCTGTTTTTT. This chain joins TRBV12-3 or TRBV12-4 and TRBJ2-2, with a possible D match to TRBD1 (5 bases). The ends were cut back, 2 bases at V and 4 bases at J, with 14 bases in the middle. The CDR3 has 16 residues.

The rearrangement links TRBV4-1 to TRBJ1-2; 7 bases fit TRBD1. The CDR3 loop spans 17 amino acids. Germline loops: CDR1 MGHRA, CDR2 YSYEKL. V gave up 6 bases and J gave up 3 bases; unmatched junction bases: 16. CDR3 DNA sequence: TGCGCCAGCAGAAGCCTCCAGAGGGACAGCGACTACTATGGCTACACCTTC. This gives the protein CASRSLQRDSDYYGYTF.

The chain combines TRBV7-3 with TRBJ2-3; D unresolved. Trimming shortened V by 4 bases and J by 0 bases, and 5 bases separated the two germline ends. CDR1 and CDR2 from the germline V gene are SGHTA and FQGTGA. The CDR3 totals 13 residues. The CDR3 reads CASSSQSTDTQYF. The CDR3 DNA reads as TGTGCCAGCAGCTCCCAGAGCACAGATACGCAGTATTTT. The whole variable domain, remainder taken from reference TRBV7-3 and TRBJ2-3, is GAGVSQTPSNKVTEKGKYVELRCDPISGHTALYWYRQSLGQGPEFLIYFQGTGAADDSGLPNDRFFAVRPEGSVSTLKIQRTERGDSAVYLCASSSQSTDTQYFGPGTRLTVL.